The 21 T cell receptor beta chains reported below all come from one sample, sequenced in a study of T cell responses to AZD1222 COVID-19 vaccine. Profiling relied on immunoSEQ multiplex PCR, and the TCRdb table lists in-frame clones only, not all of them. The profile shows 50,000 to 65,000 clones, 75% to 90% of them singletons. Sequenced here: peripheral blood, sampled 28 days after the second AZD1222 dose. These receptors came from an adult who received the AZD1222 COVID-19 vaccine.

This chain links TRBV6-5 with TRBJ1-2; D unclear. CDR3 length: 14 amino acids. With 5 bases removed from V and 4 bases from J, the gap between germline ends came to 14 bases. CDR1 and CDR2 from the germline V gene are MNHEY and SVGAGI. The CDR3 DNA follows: TGTGCCAGCAGTCCCGGACTCGGAGGCTATGGCTACACCTTC. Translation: CASSPGLGGYGYTF.

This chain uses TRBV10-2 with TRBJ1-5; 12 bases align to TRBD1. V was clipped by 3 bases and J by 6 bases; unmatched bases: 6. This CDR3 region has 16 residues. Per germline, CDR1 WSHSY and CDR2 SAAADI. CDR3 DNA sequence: TGCGCCAGCAGTGAACCCGGGACAGGGGGCGTTCAGCCCCAGCATTTT. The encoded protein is CASSEPGTGGVQPQHF.

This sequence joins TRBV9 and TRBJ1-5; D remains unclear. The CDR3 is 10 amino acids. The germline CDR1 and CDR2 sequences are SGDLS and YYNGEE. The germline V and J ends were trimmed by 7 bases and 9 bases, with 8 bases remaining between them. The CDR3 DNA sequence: TGTGCCAGCTGTAGGGCGCCCCAGCATTTT. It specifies CASCRAPQHF.

For the CDR3, the DNA is TGTGCCAGCAGCGTAGACAGGAACTATGGCTACACCTTC. Protein: CASSVDRNYGYTF. This chain connects TRBV9 to TRBJ1-2; a possible D gene is TRBD1 (5 bases). This CDR3 has 13 amino acids. Germline V lookup: CDR1 SGDLS, CDR2 YYNGEE. The ends were cut back, 0 bases at V and 2 bases at J, with 5 bases in the middle.

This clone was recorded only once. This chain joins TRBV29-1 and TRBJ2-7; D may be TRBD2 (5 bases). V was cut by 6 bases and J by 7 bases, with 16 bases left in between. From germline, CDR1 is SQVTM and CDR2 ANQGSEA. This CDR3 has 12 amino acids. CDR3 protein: CSVGWTVVEQYF. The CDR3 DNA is TGCAGCGTCGGATGGACTGTCGTTGAGCAGTACTTC.

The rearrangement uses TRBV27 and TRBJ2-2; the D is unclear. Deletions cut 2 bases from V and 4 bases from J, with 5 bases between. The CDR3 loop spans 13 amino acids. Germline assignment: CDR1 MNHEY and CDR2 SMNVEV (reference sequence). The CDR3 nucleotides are TGTGCCAGCAGTTTAGTCCCCACCGGGGAGCTGTTTTTT. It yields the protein CASSLVPTGELFF.

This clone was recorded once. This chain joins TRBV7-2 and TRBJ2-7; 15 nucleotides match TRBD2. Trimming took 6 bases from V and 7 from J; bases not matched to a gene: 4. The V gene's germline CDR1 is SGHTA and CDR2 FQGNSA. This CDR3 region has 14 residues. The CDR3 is CASRGLAGGLEQYF. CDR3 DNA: TGTGCCAGCAGAGGACTAGCGGGGGGGTTGGAGCAGTACTTC.

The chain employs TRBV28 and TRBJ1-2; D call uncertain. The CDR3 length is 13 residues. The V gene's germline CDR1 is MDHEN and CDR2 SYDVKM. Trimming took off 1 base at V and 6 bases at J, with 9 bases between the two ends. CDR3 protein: CASSLYQLDGYTF. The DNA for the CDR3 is TGTGCCAGCAGTTTATACCAGCTAGATGGCTACACCTTC.

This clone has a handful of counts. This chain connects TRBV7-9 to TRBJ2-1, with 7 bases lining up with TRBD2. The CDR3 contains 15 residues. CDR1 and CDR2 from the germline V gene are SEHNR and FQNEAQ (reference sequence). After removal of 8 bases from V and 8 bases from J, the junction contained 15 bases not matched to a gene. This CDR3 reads CASDPTSVPTDEQFF. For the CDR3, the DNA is TGTGCCAGCGACCCCACTAGCGTTCCCACAGATGAGCAGTTCTTC. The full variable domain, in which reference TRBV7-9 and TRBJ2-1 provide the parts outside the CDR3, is DTGVSQNPRHKITKRGQNVTFRCDPISEHNRLYWYRQTLGQGPEFLTYFQNEAQLEKSRLLSDRFSAERPKGSFSTLEIQRTEQGDSAMYLCASDPTSVPTDEQFFGPGTRLTVL.

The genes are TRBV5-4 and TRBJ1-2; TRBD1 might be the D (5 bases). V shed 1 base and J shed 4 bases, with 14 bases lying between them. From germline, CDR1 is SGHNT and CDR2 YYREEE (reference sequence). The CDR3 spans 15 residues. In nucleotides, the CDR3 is TGTGCCAGCAGCTTGAACCGGGGGACCGGCTATGGCTACACCTTC. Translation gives CASSLNRGTGYGYTF.

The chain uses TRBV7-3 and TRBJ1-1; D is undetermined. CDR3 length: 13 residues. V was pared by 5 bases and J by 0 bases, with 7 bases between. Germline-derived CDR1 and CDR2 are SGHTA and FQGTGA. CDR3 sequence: CASSLLMNTEAFF. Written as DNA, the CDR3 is TGTGCCAGCAGCCTTCTTATGAACACTGAAGCTTTCTTT.

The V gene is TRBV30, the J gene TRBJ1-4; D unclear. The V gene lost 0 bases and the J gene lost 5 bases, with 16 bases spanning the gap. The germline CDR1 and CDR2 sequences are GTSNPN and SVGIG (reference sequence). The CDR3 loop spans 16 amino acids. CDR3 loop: CAWSVSAKLTNEKLFF. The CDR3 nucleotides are TGTGCCTGGAGTGTAAGTGCGAAGCTAACGAATGAAAAACTGTTTTTT.

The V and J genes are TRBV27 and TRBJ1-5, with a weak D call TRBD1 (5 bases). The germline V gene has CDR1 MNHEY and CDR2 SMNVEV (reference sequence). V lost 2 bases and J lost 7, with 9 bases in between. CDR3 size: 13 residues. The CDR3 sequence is CASSLGGVQPQHF. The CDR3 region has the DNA TGTGCCAGCAGTTTAGGAGGGGTGCAGCCCCAGCATTTT.

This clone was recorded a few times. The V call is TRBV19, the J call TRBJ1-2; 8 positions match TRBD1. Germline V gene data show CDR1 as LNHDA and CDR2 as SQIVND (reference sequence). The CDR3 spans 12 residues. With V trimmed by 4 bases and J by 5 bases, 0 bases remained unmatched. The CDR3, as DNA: TGTGCCAGTAGTAGGACAGGGTATGGCTACACCTTC. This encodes CASSRTGYGYTF. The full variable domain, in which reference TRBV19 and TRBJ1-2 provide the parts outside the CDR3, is DGGITQSPKYLFRKEGQNVTLSCEQNLNHDAMYWYRQDPGQGLRLIYYSQIVNDFQKGDIAEGYSVSREKKESFPLTVTSAQKNPTAFYLCASSRTGYGYTFGSGTRLTVV.

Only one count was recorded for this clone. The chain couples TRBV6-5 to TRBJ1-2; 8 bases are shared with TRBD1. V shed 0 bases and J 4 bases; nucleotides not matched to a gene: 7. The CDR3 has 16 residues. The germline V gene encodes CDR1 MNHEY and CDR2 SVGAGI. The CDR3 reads CASSYSARGLIYGYTF. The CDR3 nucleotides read TGTGCCAGCAGTTACTCAGCCAGGGGGCTGATCTATGGCTACACCTTC.

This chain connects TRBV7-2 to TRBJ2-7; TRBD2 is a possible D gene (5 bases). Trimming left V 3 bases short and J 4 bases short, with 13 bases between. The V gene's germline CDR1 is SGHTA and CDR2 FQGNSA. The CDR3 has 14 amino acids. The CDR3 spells CASSLGLGRYEQYF. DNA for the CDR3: TGTGCCAGCAGCTTGGGCTTGGGGAGATACGAGCAGTACTTC.

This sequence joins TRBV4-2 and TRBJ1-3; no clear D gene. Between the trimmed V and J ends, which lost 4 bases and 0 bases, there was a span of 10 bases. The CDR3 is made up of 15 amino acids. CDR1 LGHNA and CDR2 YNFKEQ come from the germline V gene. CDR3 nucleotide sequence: TGTGCCAGCAGCCCCCATACCCGCTCTGGAAACACCATATATTTT. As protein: CASSPHTRSGNTIYF.

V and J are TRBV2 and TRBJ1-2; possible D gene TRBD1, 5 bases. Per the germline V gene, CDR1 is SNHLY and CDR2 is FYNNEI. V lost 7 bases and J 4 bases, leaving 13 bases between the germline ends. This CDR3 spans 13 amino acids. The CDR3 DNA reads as TGTGCCAGCAAGATGGGGGGTCCCTATGGCTACACCTTC. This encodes CASKMGGPYGYTF.

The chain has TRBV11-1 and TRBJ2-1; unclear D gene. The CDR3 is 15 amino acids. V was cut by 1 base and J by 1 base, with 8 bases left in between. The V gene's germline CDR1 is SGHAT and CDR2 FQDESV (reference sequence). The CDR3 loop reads CASSLVQASYNEQFF. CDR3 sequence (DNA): TGTGCCAGCAGCTTAGTCCAGGCATCCTACAATGAGCAGTTCTTC. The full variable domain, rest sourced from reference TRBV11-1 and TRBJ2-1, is EAEVAQSPRYKITEKSQAVAFWCDPISGHATLYWYRQILGQGPELLVQFQDESVVDDSQLPKDRFSAERLKGVDSTLKIQPAELGDSAMYLCASSLVQASYNEQFFGPGTRLTVL.

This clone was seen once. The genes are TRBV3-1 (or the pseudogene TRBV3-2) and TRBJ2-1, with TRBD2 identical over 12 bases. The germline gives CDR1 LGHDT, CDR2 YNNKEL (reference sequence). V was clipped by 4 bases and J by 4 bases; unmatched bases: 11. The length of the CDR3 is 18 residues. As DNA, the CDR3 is TGTGCCAGCAGCCGGGTCCCGCTAGCGGGAGGGTTTTACAATGAGCAGTTCTTC. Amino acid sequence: CASSRVPLAGGFYNEQFF.

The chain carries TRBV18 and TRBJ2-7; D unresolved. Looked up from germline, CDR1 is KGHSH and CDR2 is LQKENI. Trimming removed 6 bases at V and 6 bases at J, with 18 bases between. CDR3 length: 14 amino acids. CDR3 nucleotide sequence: TGTGCCAGCTCGCCCACGGACGGATACCGCGAGCAGTACTTC. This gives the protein CASSPTDGYREQYF. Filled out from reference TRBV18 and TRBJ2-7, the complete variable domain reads NAGVMQNPRHLVRRRGQEARLRCSPMKGHSHVYWYRQLPEEGLKFMVYLQKENIIDESGMPKERFSAEFPKEGPSILRIQQVVRGDSAAYFCASSPTDGYREQYFGPGTRLTVT.